This T cell receptor (beta chain) stems from a study of glioma-infiltrating T cells. Germline V lookup: CDR1 SGHNT, CDR2 YYREEE (reference sequence). V was clipped by 5 bases and J by 0 bases; unmatched bases: 5. The CDR3 runs 16 residues. The iRepertoire nested amplicon-rescue multiplex PCR amplified TCR alpha and beta CDR3s from RNA. Input was 100-400 ng of tissue mRNA or PBMC total RNA. TCRdb re-called the multiplex PCR reads with MiXCR, one entry per CDR3 protein. The sample holds approximately 120,000 distinct CDR3 sequences; roughly 24% are singletons and the top ten take nearly 15%. This clonotype was seen at least ten times.

The chain is built from TRBV5-4 and TRBJ2-3, with 11 bases that match TRBD2. This clonotype originated in a human donor with low-grade glioma or glioblastoma, undergoing nonglioma brain surgery, or in good health (not recorded which). Sequenced input: glioma tissue, nonneoplastic brain tissue, or PBMCs (not recorded which). The DNA of the CDR3 is TGTGCCAGCAGTTCCGGGACTAGCGGAAGCACAGATACGCAGTATTTT. Translated, it gives CASSSGTSGSTDTQYF.